This TCR beta chain was obtained from a study of yellow fever vaccine responses in identical twins. Regarding the study as a whole: Reportedly, twins' vaccine T cell responses looked partly convergent and partly personalized.

V shed 2 bases and J 4 bases; nucleotides not matched to a gene: 4. CDR3 size: 15 residues. The germline V gene encodes CDR1 ENHRY and CDR2 SYGVKD. Note on this clonotype: Its antigen is still unknown.

One entry per CDR3 protein, called by TCRdb with MiXCR from the RT-PCR reads. The data contain 2,000 to 2,500 distinct CDR3 sequences, 83% of them singletons. Sample: T cells from blood (PBMCs), unsorted or a sorted subset (not recorded which), taken before or after yellow fever vaccination (not recorded which). The chain has TRBV10-3 and TRBJ2-1; 8 bases match TRBD2. This receptor was identified in a woman aged 18-29 years who received the yellow fever vaccine. In nucleotides, the CDR3 is TGTGCCATCAGTGAGAGAGCGGGAGAATACAATGAGCAGTTCTTC. The encoded protein is CAISERAGEYNEQFF.